A single sample gave rise to the 8 T cell receptor beta chains below, sequenced in a study of blood T cells in healthy people across ages. Primed by a sample-barcoded 5' primer and a J-beta primer mix, a second PCR proceeded for 7 to 11 cycles. Each CDR3 protein gets one entry after TCRdb re-called the 5' RACE reads with MiXCR. The table records fewer than 1.5 million distinct CDR3 sequences, around two fifths of them present only once. Specimen: blood. The receptors derive from a woman aged 18 to 35 in good health.

The V call is TRBV27, the J call TRBJ1-2; the match to TRBD1 covers 9 bases. Unmatched junction bases numbered 14, after V lost 5 bases and J lost 4 bases. The CDR3 covers 17 residues. Per the germline V gene, CDR1 is MNHEY and CDR2 is SMNVEV (reference sequence). The CDR3 loop reads CASSLISSGTGIYGYTF. For the CDR3, the DNA is TGTGCCAGCAGTCTCATATCCTCCGGGACAGGGATCTATGGCTACACCTTC.

CDR3 sequence: CASSVEGLAGYTQYF. In nucleotides, the CDR3 is TGTGCCAGCAGCGTAGAGGGACTAGCGGGGTATACGCAGTATTTT. V and J are TRBV9 and TRBJ2-3; 13 nucleotides line up with TRBD2. Germline values: CDR1 SGDLS, CDR2 YYNGEE. V gave up 0 bases and J gave up 7 bases; unmatched junction bases: 2. This CDR3 comprises 15 residues.

The CDR3 loop is CSANRGAGGTYNEQFF. The CDR3 coding sequence is TGCAGTGCTAACCGAGGCGCGGGAGGTACCTACAATGAGCAGTTCTTC. The chain has TRBV20-1 and TRBJ2-1; TRBD2 aligns across 8 bases. The trim removed 4 bases at V and 2 bases at J, leaving 10 bases unmatched. The germline V gene encodes CDR1 DFQATT and CDR2 SNEGSKA (reference sequence). The CDR3 sequence is 16 residues long.

Of note for this clonotype: This clone may be a read error of a much larger clone one base away. The rearrangement uses TRBV6-5 and TRBJ2-1; D unresolved. CDR3 size: 12 residues. CDR1 and CDR2 (germline): MNHEY, SVGAGI. V was shortened by 0 bases and J by 13 bases, with 10 bases between the two germline ends. The CDR3 DNA follows: TGTGCCAGCAGTTACTCCGCGGAGACCCAGTTCTTC. Translated, it gives CASSYSAETQFF.

This rearrangement joins TRBV5-1 to TRBJ2-1; perhaps TRBD1 as D (5 bases). The germline V gene has CDR1 SGHRS and CDR2 YFSETQ. V was shortened by 4 bases and J by 0 bases, with 14 bases between the two germline ends. This CDR3 comprises 16 residues. CDR3 in amino acids: CASSVDSDPSYNEQFF. The CDR3 DNA is TGCGCCAGCAGCGTTGACAGCGATCCCTCCTACAATGAGCAGTTCTTC. Based on the CDR3 plus reference TRBV5-1 and TRBJ2-1, the full variable domain is KAGVTQTPRYLIKTRGQQVTLSCSPISGHRSVSWYQQTPGQGLQFLFEYFSETQRNKGNFPGRFSGRQFSNSRSEMNVSTLELGDSALYLCASSVDSDPSYNEQFFGPGTRLTVL.

As for this clonotype: The junction shows a germline mismatch at one end, possibly a read error. The chain links TRBV5-1 to TRBJ2-7; TRBD1 aligns across 10 bases. The CDR3 has 14 residues. Germline values: CDR1 SGHRS, CDR2 YFSETQ. The CDR3 region is CTSGQGVIPYEQYF. The CDR3 bases are TGCACCAGCGGACAGGGGGTTATACCCTACGAGCAGTACTTC.

This clonotype was counted between two and nine times. V gene TRBV11-2 combines with J gene TRBJ2-5; D is tentatively TRBD1 or TRBD2 (6 bases each). V was cut by 2 bases and J by 5 bases, with 12 bases left in between. Germline V lookup: CDR1 SGHAT, CDR2 FQNNGV. This CDR3 contains 14 residues. CDR3 sequence: CASSLQRGAETQYF. CDR3 DNA sequence: TGTGCCAGCAGCTTACAGAGGGGGGCGGAGACCCAGTACTTC.

Remarks on this clonotype: One junction end disagrees with the germline gene, perhaps due to a read error. The chain recombines TRBV7-2 with TRBJ2-5; D is possibly TRBD2 (5 bases). CDR1 and CDR2 (germline): SGHTA, FQGNSA. The CDR3 has 13 amino acids. As DNA, the CDR3 is TGTGCCAGCAGCGTAGCTACTAGGGAGACCCAGTACTTC. This sequence encodes CASSVATRETQYF.